This is a list of T cell receptor beta chains from one sample in a study of cytomegalovirus exposure and HLA in healthy donors. Measured with immunoSEQ multiplex PCR; TCRdb has only the in-frame clones, and not every one. The sample contains some 110,000 clones, roughly three quarters of which appear only once. Sequencing was performed on PBMCs. Source of these receptors: a man aged 45-65 years in good health and CMV-seropositive. Each CDR3 is given with its conserved first and last residue. The order of the fields is V gene, D gene, J gene, clone size, CDR3 DNA, CDR3 protein. The D gene is left open where the match is weak. Size is stated for part of the rows, as once, few or many counts, or as a class when the clone is expanded.

v_gene: TRBV9; d_gene: TRBD1; j_gene: TRBJ1-2; abundance: .; CDR3nt: TGTGCCAGCAGCGCGGACAGGGCTGGGTATGGCTACACCTTC; CDR3aa: CASSADRAGYGYTF
v_gene: TRBV11-2; d_gene: TRBD1; j_gene: TRBJ2-3; abundance: .; CDR3nt: TGTGCCAGCAGCTTAGCCGGGACAGGGTCTGATACGCAGTATTTT; CDR3aa: CASSLAGTGSDTQYF
v_gene: TRBV7-2; d_gene: .; j_gene: TRBJ1-3; abundance: .; CDR3nt: TGTGCCAGCAGCTCAAGGAGCTCTGGAAACACCATATATTTT; CDR3aa: CASSSRSSGNTIYF
v_gene: TRBV27; d_gene: .; j_gene: TRBJ2-7; abundance: .; CDR3nt: TGTGCCAGCAGGCCGGACATTTCCTACGAGCAGTACTTC; CDR3aa: CASRPDISYEQYF
v_gene: TRBV10-2; d_gene: TRBD1; j_gene: TRBJ2-1; abundance: .; CDR3nt: TGCGCCACCACCGGACAGGGAAACTACAATGAGCAGTTCTTC; CDR3aa: CATTGQGNYNEQFF
v_gene: TRBV28; d_gene: .; j_gene: TRBJ1-1; abundance: once; CDR3nt: TGTGCCAGCAGTCCCACTCCACAGACAGAAAACACTGAAGCTTTCTTT; CDR3aa: CASSPTPQTENTEAFF
v_gene: TRBV7-9; d_gene: TRBD2; j_gene: TRBJ2-2; abundance: .; CDR3nt: TGTGCCAGCAGCCCCCGGACTAGCGGGGTCTTTCGGGGCACCGGGGAGCTGTTTTTT; CDR3aa: CASSPRTSGVFRGTGELFF
v_gene: TRBV6-1; d_gene: .; j_gene: TRBJ2-2; abundance: .; CDR3nt: TGTGCCAGCAGTGACTTATCCGGGGAGCTGTTTTTT; CDR3aa: CASSDLSGELFF
v_gene: TRBV28; d_gene: .; j_gene: TRBJ1-1; abundance: .; CDR3nt: TGTGCCAACCGTCAGGCGGGCGGATCTGAAGCTTTCTTT; CDR3aa: CANRQAGGSEAFF
v_gene: TRBV5-4; d_gene: TRBD2; j_gene: TRBJ2-5; abundance: .; CDR3nt: TGTGCCAGCAGCACTCGGTCGGGGGGGGTTCAAGAGACCCAGTACTTC; CDR3aa: CASSTRSGGVQETQYF
v_gene: TRBV28; d_gene: TRBD1; j_gene: TRBJ2-7; abundance: once; CDR3nt: TGTGCCAGCAGTACGGGGGACAGGAACACCTACGAGCAGTACTTC; CDR3aa: CASSTGDRNTYEQYF
v_gene: TRBV6-5; d_gene: TRBD1; j_gene: TRBJ2-7; abundance: .; CDR3nt: TGTGCCAGCACCCGGGACAGGGACTCCTACGAGCAGTACTTC; CDR3aa: CASTRDRDSYEQYF
v_gene: TRBV2; d_gene: .; j_gene: TRBJ1-5; abundance: .; CDR3nt: TGTGCCAGCATGAAGGACAGTGATCAGCCCCAGCATTTT; CDR3aa: CASMKDSDQPQHF
v_gene: TRBV27; d_gene: .; j_gene: TRBJ1-6; abundance: once; CDR3nt: TGTGCCAGCAGTCGACAGAGCTCCTATAATTCACCCCTCCACTTT; CDR3aa: CASSRQSSYNSPLHF
v_gene: TRBV5-6; d_gene: TRBD1; j_gene: TRBJ2-7; abundance: .; CDR3nt: TGTGCCAGCAGCTTGGAGGGACAGGGGGCGGTCTACGAGCAGTACTTC; CDR3aa: CASSLEGQGAVYEQYF
v_gene: TRBV19; d_gene: TRBD1; j_gene: TRBJ1-4; abundance: .; CDR3nt: TGTGCCAGTAGTAGCGGACAGGGATGGGAAAAACTGTTTTTT; CDR3aa: CASSSGQGWEKLFF
v_gene: TRBV19; d_gene: .; j_gene: TRBJ2-7; abundance: .; CDR3nt: TGTGCCAGTAGTATGGACACCTCCTACGAGCAGTACTTC; CDR3aa: CASSMDTSYEQYF
v_gene: TRBV6-1; d_gene: TRBD2; j_gene: TRBJ2-7; abundance: .; CDR3nt: TGTGCCAGCAGTGAAGCGGGGACTAGCGCAACCTTCTACGAGCAGTACTTC; CDR3aa: CASSEAGTSATFYEQYF
v_gene: TRBV11-3; d_gene: .; j_gene: TRBJ2-1; abundance: .; CDR3nt: TGTGCCAGCAGCCCTAAGGGGACTCCCTCCTACAATGAGCAGTTCTTC; CDR3aa: CASSPKGTPSYNEQFF
v_gene: TRBV10-1; d_gene: .; j_gene: TRBJ2-3; abundance: .; CDR3nt: TGCGCCAGCAGTGATTGGGCGAGTAGCGGAATTGAGCACGATACGCAGTATTTT; CDR3aa: CASSDWASSGIEHDTQYF
v_gene: TRBV9; d_gene: TRBD1; j_gene: TRBJ2-1; abundance: .; CDR3nt: TGTGCCAGCAGCGTCACGGGACAGTCTTACAATGAGCAGTTCTTC; CDR3aa: CASSVTGQSYNEQFF
v_gene: TRBV7-2; d_gene: TRBD2; j_gene: TRBJ2-3; abundance: once; CDR3nt: TGTGCCAGCACCTTATCACCTAGCGGGGGTGATACGCAGTATTTT; CDR3aa: CASTLSPSGGDTQYF
v_gene: TRBV19; d_gene: .; j_gene: TRBJ2-7; abundance: .; CDR3nt: TGTGCCAGTAGTCCCGGGGGCGAGCAGTACTTC; CDR3aa: CASSPGGEQYF
v_gene: TRBV19; d_gene: .; j_gene: TRBJ1-5; abundance: .; CDR3nt: TGTGCCAGTAGATTGGAGGGTGGGGGGAGCAATCAGCCCCAGCATTTT; CDR3aa: CASRLEGGGSNQPQHF
v_gene: TRBV27; d_gene: TRBD2; j_gene: TRBJ2-2; abundance: .; CDR3nt: TGTGCCAGCAGTTTAAAGATGGCGGGAGGGTCAGCCGGGGAGCTGTTTTTT; CDR3aa: CASSLKMAGGSAGELFF
v_gene: TRBV7-9; d_gene: TRBD2; j_gene: TRBJ2-1; abundance: .; CDR3nt: TGTGCCAGCAGCTTGGGACTAGCGAGTTACAATGAGCAGTTCTTC; CDR3aa: CASSLGLASYNEQFF
v_gene: TRBV7-9; d_gene: .; j_gene: TRBJ1-4; abundance: .; CDR3nt: TGTGCCAGCAGCCCTGTCGGGAGGGGACGCGATGAAAAACTGTTTTTT; CDR3aa: CASSPVGRGRDEKLFF
v_gene: TRBV15; d_gene: TRBD2; j_gene: TRBJ2-1; abundance: .; CDR3nt: TGTGCCACCAGCATCGGGGTCACTAGCGGGAGCAATGAGCAGTTCTTC; CDR3aa: CATSIGVTSGSNEQFF
v_gene: TRBV6-5; d_gene: .; j_gene: TRBJ1-2; abundance: .; CDR3nt: TGTGCCAGTAGAGCCGGGGGGGAGGGGAACTATGGCTACACCTTC; CDR3aa: CASRAGGEGNYGYTF
v_gene: TRBV5-1; d_gene: TRBD2; j_gene: TRBJ2-3; abundance: few; CDR3nt: TGCGCCAGCGGTAGCGGGGGCACAGATACGCAGTATTTT; CDR3aa: CASGSGGTDTQYF
v_gene: TRBV28; d_gene: TRBD1; j_gene: TRBJ1-2; abundance: .; CDR3nt: TGTGCCAGCAGTCCGGGGGGGGGACAGACCGCCTTC; CDR3aa: CASSPGGGQTAF
v_gene: TRBV28; d_gene: TRBD1; j_gene: TRBJ2-1; abundance: once; CDR3nt: TGTGCCAGCAGTTTGGGAGGACAGGGGGCGTACAATGAGCAGTTCTTC; CDR3aa: CASSLGGQGAYNEQFF
v_gene: TRBV7-2; d_gene: .; j_gene: TRBJ1-2; abundance: .; CDR3nt: TGTGCCAGCAGCCGACTTGGGAACTATGGCTACACCTTC; CDR3aa: CASSRLGNYGYTF
v_gene: TRBV7-2; d_gene: .; j_gene: TRBJ1-3; abundance: .; CDR3nt: TGTGCCAGCAGCCTTTCCGGGGGGAAAGGAAACACCATATATTTT; CDR3aa: CASSLSGGKGNTIYF
v_gene: TRBV9; d_gene: .; j_gene: TRBJ1-1; abundance: .; CDR3nt: TGTGCCAGCAGCGTAGGGGGGCACACTGAAGCTTTCTTT; CDR3aa: CASSVGGHTEAFF
v_gene: TRBV6-6; d_gene: TRBD2; j_gene: TRBJ2-1; abundance: .; CDR3nt: TGTGCCAGCATGAAGCGGGAGGGCCGGAATGAGCAGTTCTTC; CDR3aa: CASMKREGRNEQFF
v_gene: TRBV6-5; d_gene: TRBD1; j_gene: TRBJ1-3; abundance: .; CDR3nt: TGTGCCAGCAGCCCGACAGGGCCCCCTGGAAACACCATATATTTT; CDR3aa: CASSPTGPPGNTIYF
v_gene: TRBV6-6; d_gene: TRBD2; j_gene: TRBJ2-1; abundance: .; CDR3nt: TGTGCCAGCAGTTCCCAGACTAGCGGGAGATCCGATGAGCAGTTCTTC; CDR3aa: CASSSQTSGRSDEQFF
v_gene: TRBV4-3; d_gene: TRBD2; j_gene: TRBJ2-3; abundance: few; CDR3nt: TGCGCCAGCAGCCAAGAAAGCGGGGGGGGCGCAGATACGCAGTATTTT; CDR3aa: CASSQESGGGADTQYF
v_gene: TRBV9; d_gene: TRBD1; j_gene: TRBJ1-1; abundance: .; CDR3nt: TGTGCCAGCAGCGTAGGAGGACAGGGGAGGGACACTGAAGCTTTCTTT; CDR3aa: CASSVGGQGRDTEAFF
v_gene: TRBV11-2; d_gene: TRBD2; j_gene: TRBJ2-7; abundance: few; CDR3nt: TGTGCCAGCAGCTTAGGCCGGGGGGACGAGCAGTACTTC; CDR3aa: CASSLGRGDEQYF
v_gene: TRBV27; d_gene: .; j_gene: TRBJ2-5; abundance: .; CDR3nt: TGTGCCAGCAGTTTTCCACAAGAGACCCAGTACTTC; CDR3aa: CASSFPQETQYF
v_gene: TRBV7-9; d_gene: .; j_gene: TRBJ2-5; abundance: .; CDR3nt: TGTGCCAGCAGCCCCCCGGAGACCTCGTTGGAGACCCAGTACTTC; CDR3aa: CASSPPETSLETQYF
v_gene: TRBV6-1; d_gene: .; j_gene: TRBJ2-3; abundance: .; CDR3nt: TGTGCCAGCAGTGAAGTGGCTAGGTGGCGAACAGATACGCAGTATTTT; CDR3aa: CASSEVARWRTDTQYF
v_gene: TRBV19; d_gene: TRBD1; j_gene: TRBJ1-1; abundance: .; CDR3nt: TGTGCCAGTAGTTCCAGGGGGGCTCCTGAAGCTTTCTTT; CDR3aa: CASSSRGAPEAFF
v_gene: TRBV7-9; d_gene: .; j_gene: TRBJ1-1; abundance: .; CDR3nt: TGTGCCAGCAGTCCCGGGGGAAACACTGAAGCTTTCTTT; CDR3aa: CASSPGGNTEAFF
v_gene: TRBV7-2; d_gene: .; j_gene: TRBJ2-7; abundance: .; CDR3nt: TGTGCCAGCAGCTTAGACAGGGACTCCTACGAGCAGTACTTC; CDR3aa: CASSLDRDSYEQYF
v_gene: TRBV2; d_gene: .; j_gene: TRBJ2-7; abundance: .; CDR3nt: TGTGCCAGCGGGGGCAGCCTAGGGTACGAGCAGTACTTC; CDR3aa: CASGGSLGYEQYF
v_gene: TRBV29-1; d_gene: TRBD1; j_gene: TRBJ1-2; abundance: .; CDR3nt: TGCAGCGTGGCGGGACAGGACTATGGCTACACCTTC; CDR3aa: CSVAGQDYGYTF
v_gene: TRBV4-3; d_gene: .; j_gene: TRBJ1-6; abundance: few; CDR3nt: TGCGCCAGCAGCCAAGATCTAAGGGGGAGCAATTCACCCCTCCACTTT; CDR3aa: CASSQDLRGSNSPLHF
v_gene: TRBV15; d_gene: TRBD2; j_gene: TRBJ2-5; abundance: .; CDR3nt: TGTGCCACCAGCCCACTAGCGGGGGGGAGTTGGGAGACCCAGTACTTC; CDR3aa: CATSPLAGGSWETQYF
v_gene: TRBV18; d_gene: .; j_gene: TRBJ2-1; abundance: .; CDR3nt: TGTGCCAGCTCTTGGAGGGCGGAGGACAATGAGCAGTTCTTC; CDR3aa: CASSWRAEDNEQFF